This TCR beta chain was recovered during a study of OX40 agonist ivuxolimab in advanced cancers. Comments on this clone: Its cognate antigen is unknown.

Study results and limitations: What antigens the expanded peripheral T cells recognized was never established.

Measured with immunoSEQ multiplex PCR; TCRdb has only the in-frame clones, and not every one. This sample yields 75,000 to 100,000 clones, of which less than 85% are seen a single time; around 5.8% belongs to the top ten. CDR1 is MNHNS, CDR2 SASEGT, per germline. The ends were cut back, 1 base at V and 2 bases at J, with 5 bases in the middle. The length of the CDR3 is 13 residues. The material was CD4+ or CD8+ T cells sorted from blood, obtained in a trial of the OX40 agonist ivuxolimab. The TCR was taken from an adult with an advanced solid tumor such as melanoma, head and neck, liver or kidney cancer. This chain joins TRBV6-1 and TRBJ1-1; unclear D gene. The CDR3 sequence: CASSEVVNTEAFF. CDR3 nucleotides: TGTGCCAGCAGTGAAGTCGTAAACACTGAAGCTTTCTTT.